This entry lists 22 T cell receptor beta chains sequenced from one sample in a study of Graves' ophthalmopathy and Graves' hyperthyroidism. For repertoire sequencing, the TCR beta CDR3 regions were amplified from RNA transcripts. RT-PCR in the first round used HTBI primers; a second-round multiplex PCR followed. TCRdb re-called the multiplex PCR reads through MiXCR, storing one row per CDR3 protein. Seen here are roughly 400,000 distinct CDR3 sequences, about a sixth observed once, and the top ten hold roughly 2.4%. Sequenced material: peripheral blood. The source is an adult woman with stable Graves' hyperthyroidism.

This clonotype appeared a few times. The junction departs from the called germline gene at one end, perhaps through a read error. CDR3 in DNA: TGTGCCAGCAGTGCTTTACAGGGTCTGTTCTTC. Encoded protein: CASSALQGLFF. The rearrangement uses TRBV2 and TRBJ2-4; possibly TRBD1 for D (6 bases). In germline, CDR1 is SNHLY, CDR2 FYNNEI. The CDR3 sequence is 11 residues long.

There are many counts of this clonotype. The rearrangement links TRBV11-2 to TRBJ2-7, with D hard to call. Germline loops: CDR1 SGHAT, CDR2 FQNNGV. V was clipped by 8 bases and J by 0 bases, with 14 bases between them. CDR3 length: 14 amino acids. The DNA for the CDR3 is TGTGCCAGCGGTGCGGTTTCCAGCTCCTACGAGCAGTACTTC. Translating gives CASGAVSSSYEQYF.

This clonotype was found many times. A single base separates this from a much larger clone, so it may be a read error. CDR3 residues: CAISAGYEQYF. CDR3 coding DNA: TGTGCCATCAGCGCGGGGTACGAGCAGTACTTC. The genes are TRBV10-3 and TRBJ2-7; a possible D gene is TRBD2 (6 bases). This CDR3 comprises 11 residues. Germline loops: CDR1 ENHRY, CDR2 SYGVKD. V was pared by 6 bases and J by 4 bases, with 7 bases between.

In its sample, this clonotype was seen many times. The CDR3 sequence is CASSQESGQRSYEQYF. DNA of the CDR3: TGCGCCAGCAGCCAAGAATCAGGGCAGCGTTCCTACGAGCAGTACTTC. The J gene is TRBJ2-7, the V gene TRBV4-3; D might be TRBD1 (5 bases). Germline V gives CDR1 LGHNA, CDR2 YSLEER. Trimming cost V 0 bases and J 1 base, with 13 bases left between them. CDR3 size: 16 residues.

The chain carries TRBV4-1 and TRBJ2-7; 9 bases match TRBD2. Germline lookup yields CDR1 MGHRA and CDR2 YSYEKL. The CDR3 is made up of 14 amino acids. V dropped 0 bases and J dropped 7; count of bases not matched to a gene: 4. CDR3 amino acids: CASSQDPSGKEQYF. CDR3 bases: TGCGCCAGCAGCCAAGATCCTAGCGGGAAGGAGCAGTACTTC.

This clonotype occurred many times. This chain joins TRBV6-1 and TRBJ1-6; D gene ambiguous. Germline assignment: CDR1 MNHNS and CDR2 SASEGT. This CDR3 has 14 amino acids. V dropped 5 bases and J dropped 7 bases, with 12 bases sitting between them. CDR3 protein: CASSPASGNSPLHF. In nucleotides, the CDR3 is TGTGCCAGCAGTCCAGCGTCTGGGAATTCACCCCTCCACTTT.

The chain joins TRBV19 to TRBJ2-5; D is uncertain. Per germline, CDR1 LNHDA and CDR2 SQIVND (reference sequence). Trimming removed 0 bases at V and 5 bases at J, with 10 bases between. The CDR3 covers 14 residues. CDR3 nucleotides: TGTGCCAGTAGTATAGATCTCGTCCGGGAGACCCAGTACTTC. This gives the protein CASSIDLVRETQYF.

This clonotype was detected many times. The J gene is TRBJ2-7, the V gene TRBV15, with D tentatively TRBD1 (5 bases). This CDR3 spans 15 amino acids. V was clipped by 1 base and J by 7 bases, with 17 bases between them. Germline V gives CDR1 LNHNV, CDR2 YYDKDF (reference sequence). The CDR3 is CATSRGAQGKREQYF. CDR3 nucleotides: TGTGCCACCAGCAGAGGGGCGCAGGGCAAACGGGAGCAGTACTTC.

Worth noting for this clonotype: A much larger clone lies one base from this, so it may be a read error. The CDR3 here is CASSVKPLAGGLRNIKYF. The CDR3 coding sequence is TGTGCCAGCAGCGTCAAACCTTTAGCGGGAGGTCTAAGGAACATTAAGTACTTC. The genes are TRBV6-1 and TRBJ2-4; TRBD2 matches 10 bases. The CDR3 loop spans 18 amino acids. CDR1 MNHNS and CDR2 SASEGT come from the germline V gene.

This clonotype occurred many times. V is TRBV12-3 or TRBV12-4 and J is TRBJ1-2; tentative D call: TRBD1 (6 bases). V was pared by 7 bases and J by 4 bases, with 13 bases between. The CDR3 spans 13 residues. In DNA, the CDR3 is TGTGCCAGCACCCCGACAGGCGCCTATGGCTACACCTTC. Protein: CASTPTGAYGYTF.

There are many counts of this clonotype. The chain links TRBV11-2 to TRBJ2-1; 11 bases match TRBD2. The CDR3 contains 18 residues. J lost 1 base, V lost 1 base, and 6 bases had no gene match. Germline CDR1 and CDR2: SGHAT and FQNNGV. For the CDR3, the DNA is TGTGCCAGCAGCTTAGTAGCGGGAGGGCCAGGTTCCTACAATGAGCAGTTCTTC. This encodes CASSLVAGGPGSYNEQFF.

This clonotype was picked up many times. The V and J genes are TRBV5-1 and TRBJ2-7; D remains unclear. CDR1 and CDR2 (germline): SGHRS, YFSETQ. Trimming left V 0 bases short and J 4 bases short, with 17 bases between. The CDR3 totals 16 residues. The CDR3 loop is CASSLDPGATSYEQYF. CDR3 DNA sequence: TGCGCCAGCAGCTTGGACCCAGGCGCAACGTCGTACGAGCAGTACTTC.

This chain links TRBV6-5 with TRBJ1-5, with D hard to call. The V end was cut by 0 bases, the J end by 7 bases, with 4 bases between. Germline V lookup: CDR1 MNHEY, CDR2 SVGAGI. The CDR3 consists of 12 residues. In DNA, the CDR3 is TGTGCCAGCAGTTACTCGACCCAGCCCCAGCATTTT. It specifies CASSYSTQPQHF.

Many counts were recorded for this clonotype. Here the CDR3 DNA reads TGTGCCAGCAGTTACTCCCAGTACCAAGAGACCCAGTACTTC. Amino acids: CASSYSQYQETQYF. V and J are TRBV6-5 and TRBJ2-5; D remains ambiguous. The CDR3 has 14 residues. The germline V gene has CDR1 MNHEY and CDR2 SVGAGI. Trimming pared 0 bases from V and 0 bases from J, leaving 5 bases between.

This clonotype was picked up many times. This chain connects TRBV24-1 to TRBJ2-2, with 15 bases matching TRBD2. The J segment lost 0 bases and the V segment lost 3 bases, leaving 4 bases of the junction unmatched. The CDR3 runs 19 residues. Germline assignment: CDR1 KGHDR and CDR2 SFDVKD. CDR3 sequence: CATSDAGTSGRTNTGELFF. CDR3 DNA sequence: TGTGCCACCAGTGATGCCGGGACTAGCGGGAGGACGAACACCGGGGAGCTGTTTTTT.

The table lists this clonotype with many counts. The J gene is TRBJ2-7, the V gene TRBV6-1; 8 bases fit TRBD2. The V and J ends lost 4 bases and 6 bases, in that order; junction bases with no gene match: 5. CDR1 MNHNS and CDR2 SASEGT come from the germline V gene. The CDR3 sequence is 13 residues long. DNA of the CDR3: TGTGCCAGCAGTGGCGGGAGGTCTGGCGAGCAGTACTTC. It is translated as CASSGGRSGEQYF.

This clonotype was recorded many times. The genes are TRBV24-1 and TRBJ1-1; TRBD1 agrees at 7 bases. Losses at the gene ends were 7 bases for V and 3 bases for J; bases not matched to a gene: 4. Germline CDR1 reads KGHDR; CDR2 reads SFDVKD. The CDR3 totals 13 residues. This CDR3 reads CATRGQVDTEAFF. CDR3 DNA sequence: TGTGCCACCAGAGGACAGGTGGACACTGAAGCTTTCTTT.

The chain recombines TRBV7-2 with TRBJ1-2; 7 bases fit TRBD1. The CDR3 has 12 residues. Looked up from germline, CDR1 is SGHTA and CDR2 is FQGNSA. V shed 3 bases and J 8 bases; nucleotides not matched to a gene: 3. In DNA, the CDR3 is TGTGCCAGCAGCTTCGACAGGGAGGGCTACACCTTC. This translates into CASSFDREGYTF. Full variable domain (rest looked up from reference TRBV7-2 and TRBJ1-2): GAGVSQSPSNKVTEKGKDVELRCDPISGHTALYWYRQSLGQGLEFLIYFQGNSAPDKSGLPSDRFSAERTGGSVSTLTIQRTQQEDSAVYLCASSFDREGYTFGSGTRLTVV.

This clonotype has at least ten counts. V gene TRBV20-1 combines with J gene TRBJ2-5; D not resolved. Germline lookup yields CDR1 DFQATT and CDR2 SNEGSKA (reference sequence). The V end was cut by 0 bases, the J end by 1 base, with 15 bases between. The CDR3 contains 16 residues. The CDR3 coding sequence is TGCAGTGCTAGAGATCTGTTATCCGCGTTCCAAGAGACCCAGTACTTC. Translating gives CSARDLLSAFQETQYF.

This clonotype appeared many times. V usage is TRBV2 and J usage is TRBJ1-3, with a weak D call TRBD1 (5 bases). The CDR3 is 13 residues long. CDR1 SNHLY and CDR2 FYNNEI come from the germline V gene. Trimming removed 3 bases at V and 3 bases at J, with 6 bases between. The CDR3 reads CASSDQGGNTIYF. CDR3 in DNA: TGTGCCAGCAGTGATCAGGGTGGAAACACCATATATTTT.

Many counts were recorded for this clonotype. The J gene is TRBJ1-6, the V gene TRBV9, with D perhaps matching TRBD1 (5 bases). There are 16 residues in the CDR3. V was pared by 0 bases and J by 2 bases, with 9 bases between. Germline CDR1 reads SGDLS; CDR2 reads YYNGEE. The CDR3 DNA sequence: TGTGCCAGCAGCGTAGAAGGGACTGCCTATAATTCACCCCTCCACTTT. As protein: CASSVEGTAYNSPLHF.

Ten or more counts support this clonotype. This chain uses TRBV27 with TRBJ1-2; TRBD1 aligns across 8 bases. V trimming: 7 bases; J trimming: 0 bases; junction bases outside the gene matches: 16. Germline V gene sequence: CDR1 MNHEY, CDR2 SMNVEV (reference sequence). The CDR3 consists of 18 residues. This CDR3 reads CASNLEIGTGPSNYGYTF. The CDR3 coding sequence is TGTGCCAGCAACCTCGAGATTGGGACAGGACCTTCTAACTATGGCTACACCTTC.